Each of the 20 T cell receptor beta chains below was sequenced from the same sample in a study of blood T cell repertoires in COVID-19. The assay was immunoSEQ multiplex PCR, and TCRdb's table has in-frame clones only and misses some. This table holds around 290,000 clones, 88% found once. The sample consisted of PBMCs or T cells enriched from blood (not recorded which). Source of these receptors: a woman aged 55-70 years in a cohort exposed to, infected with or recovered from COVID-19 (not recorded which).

In nucleotides, the CDR3 is TGCGCCAGCAGCATTACTAGTGCCCGGGTCCAGTACTTC. It encodes CASSITSARVQYF. This chain links TRBV5-1 with TRBJ2-5; D is possibly TRBD2 (5 bases). Germline-derived CDR1 and CDR2 are SGHRS and YFSETQ. V was shortened by 4 bases and J by 10 bases, with 17 bases between the two germline ends. The CDR3 loop spans 13 amino acids.

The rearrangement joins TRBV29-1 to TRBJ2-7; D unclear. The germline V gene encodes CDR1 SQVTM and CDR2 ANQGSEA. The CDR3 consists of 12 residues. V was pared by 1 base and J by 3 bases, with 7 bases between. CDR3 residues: CSVEVTGYEQYF. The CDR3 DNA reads TGCAGCGTTGAAGTAACGGGCTACGAGCAGTACTTC.

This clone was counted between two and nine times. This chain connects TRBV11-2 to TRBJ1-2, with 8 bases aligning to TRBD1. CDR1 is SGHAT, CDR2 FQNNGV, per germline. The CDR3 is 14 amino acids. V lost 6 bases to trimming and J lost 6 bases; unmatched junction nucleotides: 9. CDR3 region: CASSPPDRGHGYTF. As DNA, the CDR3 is TGTGCCAGCAGTCCCCCCGACAGGGGTCATGGCTACACCTTC.

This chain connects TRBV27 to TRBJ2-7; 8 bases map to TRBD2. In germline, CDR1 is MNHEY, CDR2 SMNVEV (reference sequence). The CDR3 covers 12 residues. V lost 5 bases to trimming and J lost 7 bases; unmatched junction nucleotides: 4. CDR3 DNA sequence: TGTGCCAGCAGTGGGACTAGATGGGAGCAGTACTTC. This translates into CASSGTRWEQYF.

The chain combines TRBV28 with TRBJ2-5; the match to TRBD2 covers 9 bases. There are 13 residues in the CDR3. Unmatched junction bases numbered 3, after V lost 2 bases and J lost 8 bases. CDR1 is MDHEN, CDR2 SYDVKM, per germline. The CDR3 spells CASSLVAGVTQYF. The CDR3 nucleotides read TGTGCCAGCAGTTTAGTAGCGGGAGTTACCCAGTACTTC.

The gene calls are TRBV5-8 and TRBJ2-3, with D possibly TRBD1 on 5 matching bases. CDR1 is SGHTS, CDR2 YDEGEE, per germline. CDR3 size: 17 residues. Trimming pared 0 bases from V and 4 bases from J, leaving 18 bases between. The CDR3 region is CASSLEPGRAFADTQYF. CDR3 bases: TGTGCCAGCAGCTTGGAACCTGGCAGGGCATTTGCAGATACGCAGTATTTT.

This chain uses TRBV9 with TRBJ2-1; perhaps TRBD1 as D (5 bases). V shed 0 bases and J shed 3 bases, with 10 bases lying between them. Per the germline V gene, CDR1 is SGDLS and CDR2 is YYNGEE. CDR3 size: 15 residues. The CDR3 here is CASSVGGALYNEQFF. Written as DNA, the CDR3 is TGTGCCAGCAGCGTAGGTGGGGCCCTCTACAATGAGCAGTTCTTC.

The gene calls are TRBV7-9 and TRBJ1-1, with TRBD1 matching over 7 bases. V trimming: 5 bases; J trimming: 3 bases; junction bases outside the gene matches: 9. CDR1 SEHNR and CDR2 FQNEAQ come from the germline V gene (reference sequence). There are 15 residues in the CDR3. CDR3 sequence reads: CASSTPKTGHTEAFF. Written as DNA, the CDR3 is TGTGCCAGCAGCACTCCCAAGACAGGGCACACTGAAGCTTTCTTT.

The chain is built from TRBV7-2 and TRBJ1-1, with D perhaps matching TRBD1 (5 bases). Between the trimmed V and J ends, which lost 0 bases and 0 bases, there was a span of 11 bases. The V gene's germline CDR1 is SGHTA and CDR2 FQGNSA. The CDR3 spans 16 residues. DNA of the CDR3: TGTGCCAGCAGCTTAGCTAGCGGCAGGGTGAACACTGAAGCTTTCTTT. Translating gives CASSLASGRVNTEAFF.

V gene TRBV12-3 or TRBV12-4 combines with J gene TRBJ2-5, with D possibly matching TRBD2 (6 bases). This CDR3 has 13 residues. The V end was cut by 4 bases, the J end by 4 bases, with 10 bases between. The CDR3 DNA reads TGTGCCAGCAGTTGGCGGGGAGGAGAGACCCAGTACTTC. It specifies CASSWRGGETQYF.

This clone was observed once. The CDR3 is CASSQVSASGYNEQFF. The CDR3 DNA is TGTGCCAGCAGCCAAGTGTCGGCTAGCGGTTACAATGAGCAGTTCTTC. The V and J genes are TRBV4-2 and TRBJ2-1, with 7 nucleotides matching TRBD2. After removal of 1 base from V and 4 bases from J, the junction contained 7 bases not matched to a gene. This CDR3 region has 16 residues. From germline, CDR1 is LGHNA and CDR2 YNFKEQ.

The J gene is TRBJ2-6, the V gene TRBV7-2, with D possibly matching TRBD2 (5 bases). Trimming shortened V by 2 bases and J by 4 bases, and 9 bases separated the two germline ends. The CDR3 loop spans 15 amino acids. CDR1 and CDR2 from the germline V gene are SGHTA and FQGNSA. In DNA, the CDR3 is TGTGCCAGCAGCTTAAAAACGGGAGGGGCCAACGTCCTGACTTTC. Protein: CASSLKTGGANVLTF.

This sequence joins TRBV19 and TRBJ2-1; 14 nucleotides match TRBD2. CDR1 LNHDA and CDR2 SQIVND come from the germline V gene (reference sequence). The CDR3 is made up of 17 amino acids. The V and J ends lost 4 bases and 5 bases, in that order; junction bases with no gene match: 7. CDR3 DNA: TGTGCCAGTAGTACCGGACTAGCGGGAGGAACTAACAATGAGCAGTTCTTC. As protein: CASSTGLAGGTNNEQFF.

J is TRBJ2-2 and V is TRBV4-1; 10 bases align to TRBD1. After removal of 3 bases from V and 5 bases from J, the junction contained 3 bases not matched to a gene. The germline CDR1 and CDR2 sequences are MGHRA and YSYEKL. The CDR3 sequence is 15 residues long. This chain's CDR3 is CASSHGQGGTGELFF. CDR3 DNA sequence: TGCGCCAGCAGCCACGGACAGGGGGGGACCGGGGAGCTGTTTTTT.

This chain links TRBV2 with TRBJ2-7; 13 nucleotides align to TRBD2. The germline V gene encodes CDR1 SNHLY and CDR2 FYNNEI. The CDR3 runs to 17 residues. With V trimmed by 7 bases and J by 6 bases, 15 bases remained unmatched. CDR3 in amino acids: CASNGAGRLAGGPEQYF. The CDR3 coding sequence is TGTGCCAGCAATGGGGCAGGGCGACTAGCGGGAGGTCCCGAGCAGTACTTC.

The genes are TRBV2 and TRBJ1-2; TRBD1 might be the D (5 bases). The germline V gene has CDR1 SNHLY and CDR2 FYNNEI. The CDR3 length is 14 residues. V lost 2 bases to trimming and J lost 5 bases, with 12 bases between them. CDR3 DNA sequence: TGTGCCAGCAGTGAAAAGGGGCCCCTGTATGGCTACACCTTC. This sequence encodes CASSEKGPLYGYTF.

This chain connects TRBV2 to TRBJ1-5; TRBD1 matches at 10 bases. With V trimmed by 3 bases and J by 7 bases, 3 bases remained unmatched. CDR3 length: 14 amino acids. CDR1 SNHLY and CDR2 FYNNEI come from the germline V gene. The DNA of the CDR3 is TGTGCCAGCAGTGAGACAGGGGGCGAACAGCCCCAGCATTTT. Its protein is CASSETGGEQPQHF.

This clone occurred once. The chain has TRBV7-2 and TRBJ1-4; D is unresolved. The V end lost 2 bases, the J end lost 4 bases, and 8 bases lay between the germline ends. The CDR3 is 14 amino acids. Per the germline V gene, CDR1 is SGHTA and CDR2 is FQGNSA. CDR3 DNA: TGTGCCAGCAGCTTACAGGCGATTAATGAAAAACTGTTTTTT. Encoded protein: CASSLQAINEKLFF.

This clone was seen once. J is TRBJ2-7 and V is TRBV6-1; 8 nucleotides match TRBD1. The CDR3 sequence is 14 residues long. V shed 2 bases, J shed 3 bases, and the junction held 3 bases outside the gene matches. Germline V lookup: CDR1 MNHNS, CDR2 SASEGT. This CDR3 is CASSEQGQGYEQYF. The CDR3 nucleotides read TGTGCCAGCAGTGAACAAGGACAGGGCTACGAGCAGTACTTC.

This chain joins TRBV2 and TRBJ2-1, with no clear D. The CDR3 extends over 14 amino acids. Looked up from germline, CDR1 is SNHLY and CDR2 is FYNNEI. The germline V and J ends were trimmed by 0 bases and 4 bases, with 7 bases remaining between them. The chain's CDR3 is CASSEADSYNEQFF. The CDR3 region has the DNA TGTGCCAGCAGTGAAGCAGACTCATACAATGAGCAGTTCTTC.